The clone carrying this T cell receptor beta chain was observed a handful of times. Its antigen is not known. The data were taken from a study of post-analysis software for immune sequencing data. The germline CDR1 and CDR2 sequences are SNHLY and FYNNEI. V shed 5 bases and J 3 bases; nucleotides not matched to a gene: 1. This CDR3 has 14 amino acids. Libraries were made from TCR beta cDNA, and they carried unique molecular identifiers. It was from roughly 1 to 10 million T cells that 500,000 or so cDNA molecules came. Via MiXCR, TCRdb re-called the PCR reads, giving one row per CDR3 protein. This table holds hundreds of thousands of distinct CDR3 sequences, roughly three fifths found once. Findings and limits, study-wide: A few TRBV segments appeared more often in patients than in controls, and TRBV5-6, TRBV5-1 and TRBV20-1 were among these. Compared with controls, patients showed significantly lower normalized Chao1 diversity. The F measure placed samples prepared in the same batch into strongly shared clusters.

V is TRBV2 and J is TRBJ1-5; 10 positions agree with TRBD1. The specimen was blood. The sequence derives from a girl aged 2 to 9 with multiple sclerosis. CDR3 in amino acids: CASSRQGANQPQHF. DNA for the CDR3: TGTGCCAGCAGTCGACAGGGGGCCAATCAGCCCCAGCATTTT.